The sequence of this T cell receptor beta chain was determined in a study of shared clonotypes between healthy human individuals. Sequencing was performed with immunoSEQ multiplex PCR; in TCRdb, only in-frame clones are kept and a portion is missing. The table records about 490,000 clones, less than 80% of them present only once. Germline values: CDR1 SEHNR, CDR2 FQNEAQ (reference sequence). The CDR3 length is 17 residues. V lost 5 bases and J lost 2, with 16 bases in between. The receptor comes from a woman aged 40 to 50 in good health. Some clones in this sample may be carry-over from other donors' samples. What was sequenced was PBMCs. The V gene is TRBV7-9, the J gene TRBJ2-6; D could derive from TRBD1 or TRBD2 (6 bases each). The CDR3 region has the DNA TGTGCCAGCAGCGACGCGACGGGGGCCCCTGGGGCCAACGTCCTGACTTTC. Translated, it gives CASSDATGAPGANVLTF.